The 32 T cell receptor beta chains presented below share a single source sample, sequenced in a study of T cells after somatic rescue of genetic block. The data were produced by immunoSEQ multiplex PCR, yet TCRdb's version contains in-frame clones alone and is incomplete. The sample lists 14,000 to 15,000 clones, more than 65% occurring once. The sample was peripheral blood mononuclear cells (PBMCs). These receptor sequences come from a boy younger than 18.

The rearrangement links TRBV10-2 to TRBJ2-7, with D tentatively TRBD1 (7 bases). The CDR3 is 15 residues long. V dropped 3 bases and J dropped 4 bases, with 16 bases sitting between them. Looked up from germline, CDR1 is WSHSY and CDR2 is SAAADI. CDR3 in DNA: TGCGCCAGCAGTGAAGTCGACAGGGAGGAATACGAGCAGTACTTC. The encoded protein is CASSEVDREEYEQYF.

The V and J genes are TRBV18 and TRBJ2-7; D is possibly TRBD1 (6 bases). Trimming shortened V by 0 bases and J by 3 bases, and 12 bases separated the two germline ends. The CDR3 loop spans 15 amino acids. Germline lookup yields CDR1 KGHSH and CDR2 LQKENI. DNA for the CDR3: TGTGCCAGCTCACCACCTGGAAAGGGGGACTACGAGCAGTACTTC. Translating gives CASSPPGKGDYEQYF.

CDR3 nucleotide sequence: TGCGCCAGCAGCCCACAAAAAGGGACTGACGAGCAGTACTTC. Amino acid sequence: CASSPQKGTDEQYF. This chain uses TRBV5-1 with TRBJ2-7, with a weak D call TRBD2 (6 bases). V was shortened by 4 bases and J by 5 bases, with 16 bases between the two germline ends. In germline, CDR1 is SGHRS, CDR2 YFSETQ. The CDR3 contains 14 residues.

The CDR3 region is CAISQGALNTEAFF. The CDR3 nucleotides read TGTGCCATCAGTCAGGGGGCACTTAACACTGAAGCTTTCTTT. The chain couples TRBV10-3 to TRBJ1-1; 8 bases fit TRBD1. J gave up 2 bases and V 5 bases, and 4 bases lay outside the gene matches. Germline loops: CDR1 ENHRY, CDR2 SYGVKD. The CDR3 has 14 amino acids.

The chain uses TRBV6-5 and TRBJ1-5, with a weak D call TRBD1 (5 bases). Per the germline V gene, CDR1 is MNHEY and CDR2 is SVGAGI. The CDR3 is 15 amino acids. The ends were cut back, 5 bases at V and 5 bases at J, with 16 bases in the middle. The CDR3 sequence: CASSRHDRMDQPQHF. DNA for the CDR3: TGTGCCAGCAGTCGACACGACAGAATGGATCAGCCCCAGCATTTT.

There are a few counts of this clone. The chain joins TRBV5-1 to TRBJ1-1; D is undetermined. The CDR3 is made up of 13 amino acids. V lost 4 bases, J lost 5 bases, and 12 bases lay in between. The germline CDR1 and CDR2 sequences are SGHRS and YFSETQ. This CDR3 is CASSLWWHTEAFF. Written as DNA, the CDR3 is TGCGCCAGCAGCCTATGGTGGCATACTGAAGCTTTCTTT. The entire variable domain, with the rest obtained from reference TRBV5-1 and TRBJ1-1, is as follows: KAGVTQTPRYLIKTRGQQVTLSCSPISGHRSVSWYQQTPGQGLQFLFEYFSETQRNKGNFPGRFSGRQFSNSRSEMNVSTLELGDSALYLCASSLWWHTEAFFGQGTRLTVV.

The chain carries TRBV7-3 and TRBJ2-3, with a possible D match to TRBD2 (6 bases). The germline V gene encodes CDR1 SGHTA and CDR2 FQGTGA. V was clipped by 5 bases and J by 3 bases, with 15 bases between them. This CDR3 has 15 amino acids. The CDR3 region has the DNA TGTGCCAGCAGCCGTAGCGGACCTTTAACAGATACGCAGTATTTT. This sequence encodes CASSRSGPLTDTQYF.

This chain joins TRBV30 and TRBJ1-3; no definite D call. The CDR3 has 12 residues. V was shortened by 0 bases and J by 4 bases, with 4 bases between the two germline ends. In germline, CDR1 is GTSNPN, CDR2 SVGIG (reference sequence). The CDR3 is CAWSVPGNTIYF. CDR3 DNA: TGTGCCTGGAGTGTACCAGGAAACACCATATATTTT. The complete variable domain, with remaining parts taken from reference TRBV30 and TRBJ1-3, reads SQTIHQWPATLVQPVGSPLSLECTVEGTSNPNLYWYRQAAGRGLQLLFYSVGIGQISSEVPQNLSASRPQDRQFILSSKKLLLSDSGFYLCAWSVPGNTIYFGEGSWLTVV.

Within the sample, this clone is large. The V and J genes are TRBV2 and TRBJ2-7; a weak D match, TRBD1 (6 bases). V dropped 2 bases and J dropped 1 base, with 18 bases sitting between them. The germline V gene encodes CDR1 SNHLY and CDR2 FYNNEI. The CDR3 spans 17 residues. The CDR3 DNA is TGTGCCAGCAGTGAAACCCGGCAGGGGCCTATTTCCTACGAGCAGTACTTC. This encodes CASSETRQGPISYEQYF.

This chain uses TRBV6-5 with TRBJ2-2, with D unclear. V was pared by 7 bases and J by 5 bases, with 14 bases between. This CDR3 spans 14 amino acids. CDR1 is MNHEY, CDR2 SVGAGI, per germline. DNA of the CDR3: TGTGCCAGCACCAGAACTGGTCAAACCGGGGAGCTGTTTTTT. It specifies CASTRTGQTGELFF.

The chain combines TRBV6-5 with TRBJ1-1, with 9 nucleotides matching TRBD1. Per the germline V gene, CDR1 is MNHEY and CDR2 is SVGAGI. The CDR3 has 13 amino acids. Trimming removed 0 bases from V and 10 bases from J; junction bases left unmatched: 3. DNA for the CDR3: TGTGCCAGCAGTTACTCCAGACAGGGGGGAGCTTTCTTT. It codes for CASSYSRQGGAFF.

The CDR3 loop reads CASSFPRWGAGNQPQHF. The CDR3 DNA reads TGTGCCAGCAGTTTCCCCCGGTGGGGAGCTGGCAATCAGCCCCAGCATTTT. This chain links TRBV28 with TRBJ1-5; unclear D gene. Trimming cost V 3 bases and J 2 bases, with 17 bases left between them. From germline, CDR1 is MDHEN and CDR2 SYDVKM. The CDR3 is 17 amino acids. The whole variable domain, filled in from reference TRBV28 and TRBJ1-5, reads DVKVTQSSRYLVKRTGEKVFLECVQDMDHENMFWYRQDPGLGLRLIYFSYDVKMKEKGDIPEGYSVSREKKERFSLILESASTNQTSMYLCASSFPRWGAGNQPQHFGDGTRLSIL.

This rearrangement joins TRBV6-1 to TRBJ2-5; D ambiguous. V lost 1 base and J 3 bases, leaving 9 bases between the germline ends. This CDR3 region has 14 residues. Per germline, CDR1 MNHNS and CDR2 SASEGT. Here the CDR3 DNA reads TGTGCCAGCAGTGAAGTTTTCAGGAAAGAGACCCAGTACTTC. The encoded protein is CASSEVFRKETQYF.

The V call is TRBV6-4, the J call TRBJ2-3, with 7 bases fitting TRBD2. Germline CDR1 is MRHNA and CDR2 is SNTAGT. V gave up 5 bases and J gave up 4 bases; unmatched junction bases: 9. This CDR3 spans 15 amino acids. DNA for the CDR3: TGTGCCAGCAGTAGATTTGCGGGAGCAGCAGATACGCAGTATTTT. It encodes CASSRFAGAADTQYF.

The chain employs TRBV6-6 and TRBJ1-6; no definite D call. CDR1 is MNHNY and CDR2 is SVGAGI in the germline V gene (reference sequence). There are 15 residues in the CDR3. Deletions cut 0 bases from V and 0 bases from J, with 3 bases between. The CDR3, as DNA: TGTGCCAGCAGTTACTCGAGCTCCTATAATTCACCCCTCCACTTT. Translating gives CASSYSSSYNSPLHF.

V and J are TRBV6-5 and TRBJ1-4, with 7 positions matching TRBD1. This CDR3 contains 16 residues. Germline V gene lookup returns CDR1 MNHEY and CDR2 SVGAGI. V gave up 1 base and J gave up 0 bases; unmatched junction bases: 2. The CDR3 region is CASSYWTGSTNEKLFF. The CDR3 DNA is TGTGCCAGCAGTTACTGGACAGGATCAACTAATGAAAAACTGTTTTTT.

This clone appeared a few times. The J gene is TRBJ2-4, the V gene TRBV7-6, with D unclear. CDR3 length: 15 residues. With 3 bases removed from V and 2 bases from J, the gap between germline ends came to 11 bases. The germline CDR1 and CDR2 sequences are SGHVS and FNYEAQ. CDR3 sequence (DNA): TGTGCCAGCAGCTTCGGGTGGCGTTCCAAAAACATTCAGTACTTC. It codes for CASSFGWRSKNIQYF.

In this sample, this clone turned up a few times. CDR3 in amino acids: CASSLTGGAGDTEAFF. For the CDR3, the DNA is TGTGCCAGCAGCCTTACAGGGGGCGCCGGGGACACTGAAGCTTTCTTT. The chain couples TRBV7-3 to TRBJ1-1; 9 bases agree with TRBD1. The CDR3 contains 16 residues. From germline, CDR1 is SGHTA and CDR2 FQGTGA. Trimming at V came to 5 bases and at J to 3 bases, leaving 10 bases not matched to a gene. Looking up the rest from reference TRBV7-3 and TRBJ1-1 gives the full variable domain: GAGVSQTPSNKVTEKGKYVELRCDPISGHTALYWYRQSLGQGPEFLIYFQGTGAADDSGLPNDRFFAVRPEGSVSTLKIQRTERGDSAVYLCASSLTGGAGDTEAFFGQGTRLTVV.

The V and J genes are TRBV4-1 and TRBJ2-5, with a tentative D call TRBD1 (5 bases). CDR1 and CDR2 from the germline V gene are MGHRA and YSYEKL. V lost 6 bases and J 5 bases, leaving 13 bases between the germline ends. This CDR3 is built from 13 residues. The CDR3 protein is CASSPQGLETQYF. Here the CDR3 DNA reads TGCGCCAGCAGTCCCCAGGGTTTGGAGACCCAGTACTTC.

This chain uses TRBV11-3 with TRBJ2-1, with 13 bases that match TRBD2. V trimming: 3 bases; J trimming: 0 bases; junction bases outside the gene matches: 5. The CDR3 spans 18 residues. Germline V gives CDR1 SGHNT, CDR2 YENEEA. The CDR3 here is CASSLGTSGDFSYNEQFF. DNA of the CDR3: TGTGCCAGCAGCTTGGGGACTAGCGGGGACTTCTCCTACAATGAGCAGTTCTTC.

The chain is built from TRBV5-1 and TRBJ2-1, with D possibly being TRBD1 (6 bases). This CDR3 is built from 15 residues. Trimming removed 0 bases at V and 5 bases at J, with 12 bases between. The germline CDR1 and CDR2 sequences are SGHRS and YFSETQ. The CDR3 DNA is TGCGCCAGCAGCTTGGAGGGGGTACCCAACAATGAGCAGTTCTTC. It is translated as CASSLEGVPNNEQFF.

The chain combines TRBV5-1 with TRBJ1-1; 8 positions match TRBD1. The CDR3 has 15 residues. Germline CDR1 reads SGHRS; CDR2 reads YFSETQ. V lost 2 bases, J lost 1 base, and 4 bases stayed unmatched. CDR3 loop: CASSFWTGRNTEAFF. CDR3 in DNA: TGCGCCAGCAGCTTTTGGACAGGGAGGAACACTGAAGCTTTCTTT.

This chain connects TRBV5-1 to TRBJ2-3, with 9 bases fitting TRBD1. Germline V CDR1 and CDR2: SGHRS, YFSETQ. The V gene end was trimmed by 4 bases and the J gene end by 0 bases; junction bases not matched to a gene: 6. This CDR3 has 16 amino acids. The CDR3 coding sequence is TGCGCCAGCAGCAGCTGGACAGGGGTTAGCACAGATACGCAGTATTTT. Translation gives CASSSWTGVSTDTQYF.

This clone was picked up a small number of times. The rearrangement uses TRBV28 and TRBJ2-3; 10 bases line up with TRBD2. This CDR3 contains 16 residues. CDR1 is MDHEN, CDR2 SYDVKM, per germline. Trimming took 1 base from V and 2 from J; bases not matched to a gene: 3. DNA for the CDR3: TGTGCCAGCAGTTTATTAGCGGGGGGCTCCACAGATACGCAGTATTTT. It yields the protein CASSLLAGGSTDTQYF.

This chain links TRBV6-5 with TRBJ2-7; D perhaps matches TRBD1 (5 bases). The V end was cut by 5 bases, the J end by 3 bases, with 11 bases between. Germline loops: CDR1 MNHEY, CDR2 SVGAGI. The CDR3 runs 13 residues. This CDR3 reads CASSKSRDYEQYF. CDR3 DNA: TGTGCCAGCAGTAAATCCAGGGACTACGAGCAGTACTTC.

The chain recombines TRBV5-1 with TRBJ2-7; 10 bases align to TRBD2. The ends lost 4 bases at V and 2 bases at J; junction bases unmatched: 6. This CDR3 has 15 amino acids. CDR1 and CDR2 (germline): SGHRS, YFSETQ. The CDR3 here is CASSGRLAGAYEQYF. The CDR3 DNA follows: TGCGCCAGCAGCGGGCGACTAGCGGGCGCCTACGAGCAGTACTTC.

This sequence joins TRBV5-6 and TRBJ2-7, with 9 bases fitting TRBD1. Trimming cost V 6 bases and J 2 bases; bases outside gene matches: 3. CDR1 and CDR2 (germline): SGHDT, YYEEEE. The CDR3 consists of 13 residues. The DNA of the CDR3 is TGTGCCAGCATTAGACAGGGGGCCTACGAGCAGTACTTC. Protein product: CASIRQGAYEQYF.

The V and J genes are TRBV5-6 and TRBJ2-7; TRBD2 agrees at 12 bases. V lost 0 bases to trimming and J lost 0 bases; unmatched junction nucleotides: 4. Germline CDR1 SGHDT, CDR2 YYEEEE. The CDR3 totals 17 residues. The CDR3 DNA reads as TGTGCCAGCAGCTTGGGGACTAGCGGGACTACCTCCTACGAGCAGTACTTC. Its translation is CASSLGTSGTTSYEQYF.

This chain connects TRBV6-1 to TRBJ1-4; D gene ambiguous. CDR1 and CDR2 (germline): MNHNS, SASEGT. The CDR3 sequence is 14 residues long. Trimming stripped 4 bases from V and 8 bases from J, with 14 bases between. DNA for the CDR3: TGTGCCAGCAGTGTACGGCAGCCTGGGGAAAAACTGTTTTTT. This translates into CASSVRQPGEKLFF.

V gene TRBV28 combines with J gene TRBJ2-7; D gene unclear. The CDR3 has 11 residues. The germline V gene has CDR1 MDHEN and CDR2 SYDVKM. V dropped 2 bases and J dropped 8 bases, with 7 bases sitting between them. The CDR3 is CASSLRPQQYF. The DNA for the CDR3 is TGTGCCAGCAGTTTAAGGCCACAGCAGTACTTC.

The V gene is TRBV28, the J gene TRBJ1-5; D is possibly TRBD1 (6 bases). The germline V gene has CDR1 MDHEN and CDR2 SYDVKM. The V end was cut by 4 bases, the J end by 4 bases, with 17 bases between. The CDR3 contains 16 residues. CDR3 DNA: TGTGCCAGCAGTTCCCTAGACAGGAATCAAAATCAGCCCCAGCATTTT. Encoded protein: CASSSLDRNQNQPQHF. Using reference TRBV28 and TRBJ1-5 for the parts outside the CDR3, the full variable domain is DVKVTQSSRYLVKRTGEKVFLECVQDMDHENMFWYRQDPGLGLRLIYFSYDVKMKEKGDIPEGYSVSREKKERFSLILESASTNQTSMYLCASSSLDRNQNQPQHFGDGTRLSIL.

This chain joins TRBV28 and TRBJ1-2; maybe TRBD1 (6 bases). V was pared by 2 bases and J by 2 bases, with 15 bases between. The germline CDR1 and CDR2 sequences are MDHEN and SYDVKM. The CDR3 consists of 16 residues. CDR3 region: CASSLNGRTANYGYTF. Written as DNA, the CDR3 is TGTGCCAGCAGTTTAAACGGCAGGACAGCGAACTATGGCTACACCTTC.